Below, one T cell receptor (beta chain) is given with its context. The antigen is unknown. Each sorted subset replicate got 200 ng genomic DNA, roughly 27,000 genomes. The repertoire was sequenced with immunoSEQ multiplex PCR; TCRdb's copy has only in-frame clones and lacks some. The data contain about 1 million clones, roughly 80% of them singletons. This entry is derived from a study of shared clonotypes between healthy human individuals. General observations from the study: Roughly 5.3% of naive CD4 clonotypes were common to several donors. Against clonotypes common to all four donors, non-shared ones had lower generation probabilities. Limitation of the genetic and exposure-history diversity represented came from the few donors.

V dropped 2 bases and J dropped 3 bases, with 10 bases sitting between them. From germline, CDR1 is MNHEY and CDR2 SMNVEV (reference sequence). The CDR3 consists of 14 residues. This TCR derives from a man aged 18 to 29 in good health. Sequences were obtained from memory CD4+ T cells sorted from blood. The subset here: CD45RA-negative fraction. The chain links TRBV27 to TRBJ1-2, with D possibly being TRBD1 (5 bases). Here the CDR3 DNA reads TGTGCCAGCAGTTTACAGGGCGGCGACTATGGCTACACCTTC. It specifies CASSLQGGDYGYTF.